Presented here are 31 T cell receptor beta chains from one specimen sequenced in a study of cytomegalovirus exposure and HLA in healthy donors. PCR used 60 Vbeta primers and 13 Jbeta primers. This table comes from immunoSEQ multiplex PCR, and its TCRdb copy is limited to in-frame clones, with some not included. The repertoire consists of more than 110,000 clones, with about three quarters occurring once and the leading ten covering approximately 6.2%. The sequencing input was PBMCs. These receptors all stem from a man aged 40-49 years in good health and CMV-seropositive.

V is TRBV7-8 and J is TRBJ2-6; TRBD2 aligns across 8 bases. The CDR3 covers 17 residues. Germline assignment: CDR1 SGHVS and CDR2 FQNEAQ. With V trimmed by 7 bases and J by 0 bases, 8 bases remained unmatched. The CDR3 protein is CASTFVAGRSGANVLTF. The CDR3 DNA sequence: TGTGCCAGCACCTTCGTAGCGGGACGCTCTGGGGCCAACGTCCTGACTTTC.

V usage is TRBV5-1 and J usage is TRBJ2-7; 7 bases map to TRBD2. CDR1 is SGHRS, CDR2 YFSETQ, per germline. This CDR3 comprises 14 residues. With 5 bases clipped from V and 3 bases from J, the junction kept 8 bases outside the gene matches. Here the CDR3 reads CASSLGGGLYEQYF. DNA of the CDR3: TGCGCCAGCAGTTTAGGCGGGGGTCTCTACGAGCAGTACTTC.

This chain connects TRBV4-3 to TRBJ1-2; TRBD1 might be the D (6 bases). V was cut by 0 bases and J by 5 bases, with 13 bases left in between. The germline V gene encodes CDR1 LGHNA and CDR2 YSLEER. This CDR3 comprises 15 residues. CDR3: CASSQDTGGLYGYTF. In nucleotides, the CDR3 is TGCGCCAGCAGCCAAGATACGGGGGGCTTGTATGGCTACACCTTC.

This chain uses TRBV10-2 with TRBJ2-1, with 12 bases lining up with TRBD2. J gave up 7 bases and V 3 bases, and 7 bases lay outside the gene matches. The CDR3 has 16 amino acids. Germline values: CDR1 WSHSY, CDR2 SAAADI. CDR3 sequence: CASSDPATSGGNEQFF. The DNA for the CDR3 is TGCGCCAGCAGTGACCCGGCGACTAGCGGGGGAAATGAGCAGTTCTTC.

This clone was seen more than once but under ten times. The V call is TRBV5-6, the J call TRBJ2-5, with 9 bases matching TRBD1. The V segment lost 4 bases and the J segment 3 bases; nucleotides outside the gene matches: 7. Germline-derived CDR1 and CDR2 are SGHDT and YYEEEE. This CDR3 has 15 amino acids. The DNA for the CDR3 is TGTGCCAGCAGCGGCTTTCGGGACAGGGAAGAGACCCAGTACTTC. Translated: CASSGFRDREETQYF. The full variable domain, its missing parts supplied by reference TRBV5-6 and TRBJ2-5, is DAGVTQSPTHLIKTRGQQVTLRCSPKSGHDTVSWYQQALGQGPQFIFQYYEEEERQRGNFPDRFSGHQFPNYSSELNVNALLLGDSALYLCASSGFRDREETQYFGPGTRLLVL.

This chain links TRBV9 with TRBJ2-7, with D perhaps matching TRBD2 (5 bases). This CDR3 is built from 16 residues. Germline-derived CDR1 and CDR2 are SGDLS and YYNGEE. The V gene lost 3 bases and the J gene lost 1 base, with 17 bases spanning the gap. CDR3 in DNA: TGTGCCAGCAGCGAGGGAGACATCCAAGGATCCTACGAGCAGTACTTC. This codes for CASSEGDIQGSYEQYF.

This sequence joins TRBV4-3 and TRBJ2-7; 8 nucleotides match TRBD1. CDR3 size: 15 residues. CDR1 and CDR2 (germline): LGHNA, YSLEER. Trimming took 4 bases from V and 0 from J; bases not matched to a gene: 5. For the CDR3, the DNA is TGCGCCAGCAGCCTAGGACAGGGTAGCTCCTACGAGCAGTACTTC. It specifies CASSLGQGSSYEQYF.

This clone was recorded a few times. The junction differs from germline at one of its ends, possibly a read error. The chain combines TRBV7-7 with TRBJ2-5; 8 bases fit TRBD2. The CDR3 loop spans 17 amino acids. Germline V lookup: CDR1 SSHAT, CDR2 FNYEAQ (reference sequence). CDR3 DNA: TGTGCTAGCAGCCCACTGGCGGGCGGGGGGTACCAAGAGACCCAGTACTTC. Translation: CASSPLAGGGYQETQYF.

This clone was counted only a few times. The V call is TRBV1, the J call TRBJ1-5. TRBV1 is described as a pseudogene. CDR3 length equals 17 residues. CDR3 DNA sequence: TGCACCAGCAGCCTAAGGCGGGCCGGTTATAGCAATCAGCCCCAGCATTTT. Translation gives CTSSLRRAGYSNQPQHF.

This clone occurred a few times. This rearrangement joins TRBV15 to TRBJ1-5, with D perhaps matching TRBD1 (6 bases). Between the trimmed V and J ends, which lost 0 bases and 7 bases, there was a span of 13 bases. The germline gives CDR1 LNHNV, CDR2 YYDKDF (reference sequence). The CDR3 is made up of 15 amino acids. The chain's CDR3 is CATSRDLGGAQPQHF. The DNA for the CDR3 is TGTGCCACCAGCAGAGATTTAGGGGGGGCCCAGCCCCAGCATTTT.

The CDR3 sequence is CASSSSGGSYEQYF. The CDR3 DNA is TGCGCCAGCAGCTCTTCAGGGGGCTCCTACGAGCAGTACTTC. The V gene is TRBV5-1, the J gene TRBJ2-7, with 7 bases fitting TRBD1. The germline V gene has CDR1 SGHRS and CDR2 YFSETQ. V dropped 3 bases and J dropped 0; count of bases not matched to a gene: 3. The CDR3 loop spans 14 amino acids.

The chain links TRBV27 to TRBJ2-7; 9 bases match TRBD1. CDR3 length equals 15 residues. Trimming at V came to 6 bases and at J to 2 bases, leaving 8 bases not matched to a gene. CDR1 and CDR2 (germline): MNHEY, SMNVEV (reference sequence). Here the CDR3 DNA reads TGTGCCAGCAGCAGAGAGGGACAGGGAACCTACGAGCAGTACTTC. It encodes CASSREGQGTYEQYF.

The chain employs TRBV14 and TRBJ2-6; D call uncertain. CDR1 SGHDN and CDR2 FVKESK come from the germline V gene. Trimming shortened V by 4 bases and J by 0 bases, and 10 bases separated the two germline ends. The CDR3 contains 16 residues. The CDR3 DNA reads TGTGCCAGCAGCCGTCGGAGAGACTCTGGGGCCAACGTCCTGACTTTC. Protein sequence: CASSRRRDSGANVLTF.

The chain combines TRBV29-1 with TRBJ1-2; 10 bases are shared with TRBD1. Germline V gene sequence: CDR1 SQVTM, CDR2 ANQGSEA. The V gene end was trimmed by 4 bases and the J gene end by 6 bases; junction bases not matched to a gene: 5. The CDR3 extends over 13 amino acids. This chain's CDR3 is CSVGVGQGDGYTF. CDR3 nucleotides: TGCAGCGTTGGAGTTGGACAGGGGGATGGCTACACCTTC.

The CDR3 DNA is TGTGCCAGCAGCTTACTGCGCGCCAGGAACGGGGAGCTGTTTTTT. It encodes CASSLLRARNGELFF. V is TRBV11-3 and J is TRBJ2-2; D is unclear. There are 15 residues in the CDR3. The V gene lost 2 bases and the J gene lost 7 bases, with 14 bases spanning the gap. From germline, CDR1 is SGHNT and CDR2 YENEEA.

V gene TRBV15 combines with J gene TRBJ1-5; perhaps TRBD1 as D (6 bases). Trimming removed 1 base from V and 10 bases from J, with 17 bases in between. The CDR3 has 15 residues. Germline V CDR1 and CDR2: LNHNV, YYDKDF (reference sequence). CDR3 nucleotides: TGTGCCACCAGCAGAGTCGGGGCAGGGGTCAAACCCCAGCATTTT. It yields the protein CATSRVGAGVKPQHF. The entire variable domain, with the rest obtained from reference TRBV15 and TRBJ1-5, is as follows: DAMVIQNPRYQVTQFGKPVTLSCSQTLNHNVMYWYQQKSSQAPKLLFHYYDKDFNNEADTPDNFQSRRPNTSFCFLDIRSPGLGDTAMYLCATSRVGAGVKPQHFGDGTRLSIL.

The chain couples TRBV6-6 to TRBJ1-1; D perhaps matches TRBD1 (5 bases). The CDR3 sequence is 14 residues long. V was shortened by 6 bases and J by 0 bases, with 11 bases between the two germline ends. Per the germline V gene, CDR1 is MNHNY and CDR2 is SVGAGI (reference sequence). The CDR3 sequence is CASSRTLMNTEAFF. As DNA, the CDR3 is TGTGCCAGCAGCCGGACACTGATGAACACTGAAGCTTTCTTT.

CDR3 in amino acids: CASSLMISSYEQYF. The CDR3 nucleotides read TGTGCCAGCAGTTTAATGATCAGCTCCTACGAGCAGTACTTC. The chain is built from TRBV27 and TRBJ2-7, with unresolved D. Germline loops: CDR1 MNHEY, CDR2 SMNVEV (reference sequence). The CDR3 runs 14 residues. The germline V and J ends were trimmed by 2 bases and 0 bases, with 8 bases remaining between them.

J is TRBJ2-2 and V is TRBV6-5, with 10 bases identical to TRBD1. Germline-derived CDR1 and CDR2 are MNHEY and SVGAGI. Trimming removed 4 bases from V and 5 bases from J; junction bases left unmatched: 7. The CDR3 length is 16 residues. CDR3 residues: CASSSRQGAWTGELFF. The CDR3 DNA is TGTGCCAGCAGTTCAAGACAGGGGGCGTGGACCGGGGAGCTGTTTTTT.

This sequence joins TRBV4-2 and TRBJ1-2; D not resolved. The V gene's germline CDR1 is LGHNA and CDR2 YNFKEQ. The V end lost 0 bases, the J end lost 4 bases, and 12 bases lay between the germline ends. The CDR3 spans 15 residues. Here the CDR3 reads CASSQDQTVTYGYTF. The CDR3 DNA is TGTGCCAGCAGCCAAGATCAAACAGTCACCTATGGCTACACCTTC.

The chain couples TRBV18 to TRBJ1-1, with a weak D call TRBD1 (5 bases). V lost 2 bases and J 3 bases, leaving 16 bases between the germline ends. The CDR3 covers 16 residues. Germline V CDR1 and CDR2: KGHSH, LQKENI. The CDR3 coding sequence is TGTGCCAGCTCACCAAACCCCTCGGCAGGGCACACTGAAGCTTTCTTT. Amino acid sequence: CASSPNPSAGHTEAFF. The full variable domain, in which reference TRBV18 and TRBJ1-1 provide the parts outside the CDR3, is NAGVMQNPRHLVRRRGQEARLRCSPMKGHSHVYWYRQLPEEGLKFMVYLQKENIIDESGMPKERFSAEFPKEGPSILRIQQVVRGDSAAYFCASSPNPSAGHTEAFFGQGTRLTVV.

The chain links TRBV11-2 to TRBJ2-7; 12 bases fit TRBD1. Germline CDR1 and CDR2: SGHAT and FQNNGV. CDR3 size: 18 residues. J was trimmed by 4 bases and V by 2 bases; bases with no gene match: 12. CDR3 nucleotide sequence: TGTGCCAGCAGCTTACACCTGACCGGGACAGGGGGCGCTTACGAGCAGTACTTC. Protein product: CASSLHLTGTGGAYEQYF.

The table lists this clone with a few counts. The chain couples TRBV29-1 to TRBJ1-1; 7 bases match TRBD1. The CDR3 covers 15 residues. Germline values: CDR1 SQVTM, CDR2 ANQGSEA. J was trimmed by 0 bases and V by 3 bases; bases with no gene match: 7. CDR3 in DNA: TGCAGCGTTGATAACGACAGGGAAATGAACACTGAAGCTTTCTTT. It is translated as CSVDNDREMNTEAFF.

This chain connects TRBV7-2 to TRBJ2-7; no clear D. Germline CDR1 and CDR2: SGHTA and FQGNSA. CDR3 length: 12 amino acids. V was shortened by 2 bases and J by 4 bases, with 6 bases between the two germline ends. CDR3 nucleotides: TGTGCCAGCAGCTTACTACGATACGAGCAGTACTTC. Translation gives CASSLLRYEQYF. Full variable domain (outside the CDR3, taken from reference TRBV7-2 and TRBJ2-7): GAGVSQSPSNKVTEKGKDVELRCDPISGHTALYWYRQSLGQGLEFLIYFQGNSAPDKSGLPSDRFSAERTGGSVSTLTIQRTQQEDSAVYLCASSLLRYEQYFGPGTRLTVT.

This clone has a single count. The rearrangement uses TRBV5-1 and TRBJ2-7; TRBD1 agrees at 7 bases. CDR1 and CDR2 from the germline V gene are SGHRS and YFSETQ. This CDR3 is built from 15 residues. Germline trimming cut 0 bases from V and 1 base from J; bases unmatched to any gene: 4. The CDR3 sequence: CASSLEPGGSYEQYF. CDR3 DNA sequence: TGCGCCAGCAGCTTGGAGCCAGGGGGTTCCTACGAGCAGTACTTC.

This clone came up a few times. The chain employs TRBV15 and TRBJ2-7; no firm D call. CDR3 size: 14 residues. The V gene lost 0 bases and the J gene lost 2 bases, with 8 bases spanning the gap. Germline CDR1 reads LNHNV; CDR2 reads YYDKDF (reference sequence). CDR3 sequence reads: CATSRDARTYEQYF. CDR3 in DNA: TGTGCCACCAGCAGAGATGCGCGAACCTACGAGCAGTACTTC. Based on the CDR3 plus reference TRBV15 and TRBJ2-7, the full variable domain is DAMVIQNPRYQVTQFGKPVTLSCSQTLNHNVMYWYQQKSSQAPKLLFHYYDKDFNNEADTPDNFQSRRPNTSFCFLDIRSPGLGDTAMYLCATSRDARTYEQYFGPGTRLTVT.

V gene TRBV11-2 combines with J gene TRBJ2-2; D may be TRBD1 (5 bases). The ends were cut back, 0 bases at V and 0 bases at J, with 5 bases in the middle. Germline V gene data show CDR1 as SGHAT and CDR2 as FQNNGV. The CDR3 extends over 15 amino acids. CDR3 in DNA: TGTGCCAGCAGCTTAGAAGGGGCGAACACCGGGGAGCTGTTTTTT. Translation gives CASSLEGANTGELFF.

The chain recombines TRBV7-2 with TRBJ1-3; D not certain. V lost 5 bases and J lost 3, with 14 bases in between. The CDR3 runs to 15 residues. From germline, CDR1 is SGHTA and CDR2 FQGNSA. The CDR3 region has the DNA TGTGCCAGCAGCCCCTGGGGAGGAGGTGGAAACACCATATATTTT. Protein: CASSPWGGGGNTIYF.

The chain's CDR3 is CASSLMGDRVVTGELFF. As DNA, the CDR3 is TGTGCCAGCAGCCTGATGGGTGACAGGGTAGTCACCGGGGAGCTGTTTTTT. V usage is TRBV5-6 and J usage is TRBJ2-2, with 7 positions matching TRBD1. CDR1 and CDR2 (germline): SGHDT, YYEEEE. The CDR3 has 17 residues. Trimming took 4 bases from V and 4 from J; bases not matched to a gene: 13.

The chain links TRBV10-1 to TRBJ2-5; D is possibly TRBD2 (5 bases). The CDR3 has 19 amino acids. V was pared by 2 bases and J by 0 bases, with 22 bases between. Germline-derived CDR1 and CDR2 are WNHNN and SYGVQD (reference sequence). CDR3 region: CASSEPDRSADQYQETQYF. The CDR3 bases are TGCGCCAGCAGTGAGCCCGACCGCTCAGCGGATCAGTACCAAGAGACCCAGTACTTC.

The chain combines TRBV27 with TRBJ1-5; 10 bases fit TRBD1. This CDR3 contains 16 residues. Germline trimming cut 5 bases from V and 5 bases from J; bases unmatched to any gene: 9. Germline V gene sequence: CDR1 MNHEY, CDR2 SMNVEV (reference sequence). This chain's CDR3 is CASSNSGQGIHQPQHF. The CDR3 nucleotides are TGTGCCAGCAGTAATTCGGGACAGGGGATCCATCAGCCCCAGCATTTT.